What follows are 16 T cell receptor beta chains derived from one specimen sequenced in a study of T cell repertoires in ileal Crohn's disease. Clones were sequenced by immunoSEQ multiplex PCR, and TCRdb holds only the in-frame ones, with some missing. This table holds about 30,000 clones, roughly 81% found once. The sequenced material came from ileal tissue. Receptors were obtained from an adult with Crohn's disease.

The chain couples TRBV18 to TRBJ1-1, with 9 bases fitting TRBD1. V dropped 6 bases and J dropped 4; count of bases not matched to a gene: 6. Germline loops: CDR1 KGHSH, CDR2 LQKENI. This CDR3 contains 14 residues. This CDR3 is CASSRGTGITEAFF. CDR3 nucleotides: TGTGCCAGCTCCAGAGGGACAGGGATCACTGAAGCTTTCTTT.

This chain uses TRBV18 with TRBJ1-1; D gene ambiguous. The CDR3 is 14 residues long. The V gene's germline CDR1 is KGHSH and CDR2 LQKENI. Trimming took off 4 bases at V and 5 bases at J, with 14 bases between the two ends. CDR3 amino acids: CASSLTGGETEAFF. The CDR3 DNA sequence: TGTGCCAGCTCACTTACGGGCGGGGAGACTGAAGCTTTCTTT.

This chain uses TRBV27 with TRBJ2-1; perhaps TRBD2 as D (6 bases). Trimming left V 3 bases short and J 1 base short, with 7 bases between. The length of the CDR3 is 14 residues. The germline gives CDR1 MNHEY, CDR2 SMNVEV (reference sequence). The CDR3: CASSFLASYNEQFF. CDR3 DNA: TGTGCCAGCAGTTTTCTAGCGTCCTACAATGAGCAGTTCTTC.

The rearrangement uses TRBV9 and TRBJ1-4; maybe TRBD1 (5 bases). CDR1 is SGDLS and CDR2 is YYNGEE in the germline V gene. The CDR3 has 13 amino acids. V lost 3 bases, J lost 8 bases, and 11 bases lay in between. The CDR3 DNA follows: TGTGCCAGCAGCGGGCAGGGTCTAGAAAAACTGTTTTTT. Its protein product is CASSGQGLEKLFF.

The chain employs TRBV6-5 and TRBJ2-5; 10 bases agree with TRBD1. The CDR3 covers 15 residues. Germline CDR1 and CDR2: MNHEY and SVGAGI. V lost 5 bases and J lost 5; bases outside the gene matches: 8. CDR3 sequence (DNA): TGTGCCAGCAGTAGTGGGACAGGGGATGTGGAGACCCAGTACTTC. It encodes CASSSGTGDVETQYF.

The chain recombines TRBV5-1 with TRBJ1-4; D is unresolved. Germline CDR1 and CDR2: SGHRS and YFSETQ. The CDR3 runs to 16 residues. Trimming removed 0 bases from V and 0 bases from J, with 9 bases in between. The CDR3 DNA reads TGCGCCAGCAGCTTGGTCACAGCTGCAACTAATGAAAAACTGTTTTTT. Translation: CASSLVTAATNEKLFF.

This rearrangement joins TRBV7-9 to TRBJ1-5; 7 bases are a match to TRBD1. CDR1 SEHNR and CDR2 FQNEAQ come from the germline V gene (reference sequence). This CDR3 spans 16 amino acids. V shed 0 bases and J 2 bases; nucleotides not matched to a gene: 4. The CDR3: CASSLAGDRRNQPQHF. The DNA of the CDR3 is TGTGCCAGCAGCTTAGCTGGGGACAGACGCAATCAGCCCCAGCATTTT.

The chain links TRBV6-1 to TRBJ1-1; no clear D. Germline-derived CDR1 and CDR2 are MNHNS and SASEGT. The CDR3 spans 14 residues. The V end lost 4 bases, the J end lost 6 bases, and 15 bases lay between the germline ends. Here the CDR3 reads CASSVSGPWAEAFF. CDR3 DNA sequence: TGTGCCAGCAGTGTATCTGGGCCATGGGCTGAAGCTTTCTTT.

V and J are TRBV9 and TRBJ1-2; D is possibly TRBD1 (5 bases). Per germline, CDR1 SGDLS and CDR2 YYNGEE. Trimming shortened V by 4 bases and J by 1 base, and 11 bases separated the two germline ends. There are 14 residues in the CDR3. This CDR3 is CASSIGGYNYGYTF. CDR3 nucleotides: TGTGCCAGCAGCATCGGGGGTTATAACTATGGCTACACCTTC.

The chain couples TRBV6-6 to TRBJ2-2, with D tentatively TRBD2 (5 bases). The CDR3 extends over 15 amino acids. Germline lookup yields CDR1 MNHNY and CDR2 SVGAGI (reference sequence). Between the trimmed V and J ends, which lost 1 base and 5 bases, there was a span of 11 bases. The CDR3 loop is CASSYLGVRTGELFF. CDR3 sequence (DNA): TGTGCCAGCAGTTACTTGGGAGTTAGGACCGGGGAGCTGTTTTTT.

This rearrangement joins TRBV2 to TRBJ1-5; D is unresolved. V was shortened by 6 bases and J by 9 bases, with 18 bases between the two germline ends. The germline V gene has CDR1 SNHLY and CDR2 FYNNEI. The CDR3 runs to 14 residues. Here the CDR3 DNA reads TGTGCCAGCAGGGCCGGGGAAGGAGATCGGCCCCAGCATTTT. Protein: CASRAGEGDRPQHF.

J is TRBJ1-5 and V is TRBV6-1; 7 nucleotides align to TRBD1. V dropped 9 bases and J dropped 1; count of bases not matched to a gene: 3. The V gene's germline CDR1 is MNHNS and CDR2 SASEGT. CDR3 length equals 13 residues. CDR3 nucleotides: TGTGCCAGTAAGGACAGGAGCAATCAGCCCCAGCATTTT. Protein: CASKDRSNQPQHF.

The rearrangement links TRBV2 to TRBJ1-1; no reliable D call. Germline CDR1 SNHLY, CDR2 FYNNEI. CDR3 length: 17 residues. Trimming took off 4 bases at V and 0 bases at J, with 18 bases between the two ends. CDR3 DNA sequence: TGTGCCAGCAGTGCCGAAACAGACAACCCCCTGAACACTGAAGCTTTCTTT. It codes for CASSAETDNPLNTEAFF.

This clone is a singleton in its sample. The CDR3: CASHSETEAFF. The CDR3 DNA follows: TGTGCCAGCCACTCGGAGACTGAAGCTTTCTTT. This chain links TRBV2 with TRBJ1-1, with D hard to call. The V end lost 8 bases, the J end lost 5 bases, and 9 bases lay between the germline ends. In germline, CDR1 is SNHLY, CDR2 FYNNEI. This CDR3 has 11 amino acids.

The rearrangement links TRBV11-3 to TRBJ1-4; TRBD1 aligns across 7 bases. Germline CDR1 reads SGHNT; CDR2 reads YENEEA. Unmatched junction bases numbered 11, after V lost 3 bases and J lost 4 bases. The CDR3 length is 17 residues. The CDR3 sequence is CASSLLRDRDRNEKLFF. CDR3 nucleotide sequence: TGTGCCAGCAGCTTGCTACGAGACAGGGATCGTAATGAAAAACTGTTTTTT.

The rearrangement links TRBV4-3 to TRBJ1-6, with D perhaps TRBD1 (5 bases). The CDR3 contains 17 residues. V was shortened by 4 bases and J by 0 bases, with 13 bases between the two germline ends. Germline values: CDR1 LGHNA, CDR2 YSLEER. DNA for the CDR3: TGCGCCAGCAGCCGTTATACGGGGGGCTCCTATAATTCACCCCTCCACTTT. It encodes CASSRYTGGSYNSPLHF.